The next 22 T cell receptor beta chains were all read from a single sample in a study of regulatory T cells in long-lasting Graves disease. Libraries of TCR beta came from iRepertoire HTBI primers plus Arm-PCR of CDR3 regions. A single record per CDR3 protein comes from TCRdb applying MiXCR to the multiplex PCR reads. The repertoire holds 300,000 to 400,000 distinct CDR3 sequences, roughly 21% seen once, with over 25% in the top ten. The sample's time point: persistent/refractory GD, antithyroid drugs over 5 years with positive TRAb. RNA from PBMCs was the source of the TCR library. Specimen: peripheral blood mononuclear cells (PBMCs), collected when the disease was refractory, from a patient treated with antithyroid drugs. Every receptor here comes from a female donor with Graves disease.

V gene TRBV12-3 or TRBV12-4 combines with J gene TRBJ1-1, with D possibly being TRBD1 (5 bases). The CDR3 is 14 amino acids. Trimming pared 2 bases from V and 7 bases from J, leaving 14 bases between. The CDR3 region has the DNA TGTGCCAGCAGTTTACGGCCGGGGCAAATTGAAGCTTTCTTT. Translation: CASSLRPGQIEAFF.

J is TRBJ2-7 and V is TRBV11-2; D possibly corresponds to TRBD2 (5 bases). Per germline, CDR1 SGHAT and CDR2 FQNNGV. V lost 3 bases to trimming and J lost 5 bases, with 14 bases between them. The CDR3 has 14 residues. CDR3 sequence (DNA): TGTGCCAGCAGCTTTCCTCGGGGATCCGACGAGCAGTACTTC. Its protein is CASSFPRGSDEQYF.

Notes on this clonotype: Given a far larger clone just one base away, this is likely a sequencing read error. This chain joins TRBV6-9 and TRBJ2-2, with D unclear. Germline assignment: CDR1 MNHGY and CDR2 SVAAGI. The CDR3 consists of 14 residues. CDR3 sequence: CACSYSPGTGELFF. Here the CDR3 DNA reads TGTGCCTGCAGTTACTCACCAGGCACCGGGGAGCTGTTTTTT.

This clonotype was counted between two and nine times. The J gene is TRBJ1-5, the V gene TRBV19, with D tentatively TRBD1 (6 bases). Germline V gene data show CDR1 as LNHDA and CDR2 as SQIVND (reference sequence). The CDR3 totals 16 residues. Trimming left V 3 bases short and J 0 bases short, with 12 bases between. This CDR3 reads CASSMVAGASNQPQHF. The CDR3 nucleotides are TGTGCCAGTAGTATGGTCGCAGGGGCTAGCAATCAGCCCCAGCATTTT.

This clonotype was counted at least ten times. J is TRBJ2-7 and V is TRBV6-1, with a weak D call TRBD1 (6 bases). CDR1 is MNHNS, CDR2 SASEGT, per germline. This CDR3 has 17 amino acids. V was shortened by 3 bases and J by 0 bases, with 18 bases between the two germline ends. The CDR3 region is CASSDLLSPGVSYEQYF. The CDR3 DNA is TGTGCCAGCAGTGATCTTCTTTCGCCAGGGGTCTCCTACGAGCAGTACTTC.

This clonotype was recorded many times. The chain joins TRBV12-3 or TRBV12-4 to TRBJ1-1; a weak D match, TRBD1 (6 bases). This CDR3 spans 16 amino acids. V was pared by 6 bases and J by 4 bases, with 21 bases between. CDR3 coding DNA: TGTGCCAGCAGCTCTCGGACAGTAAGGGGTGGCACTGAAGCTTTCTTT. Protein: CASSSRTVRGGTEAFF.

This clonotype came up many times. The V gene is TRBV14, the J gene TRBJ1-1, with D unresolved. The CDR3 has 12 amino acids. Between the trimmed V and J ends, which lost 0 bases and 10 bases, there was a span of 9 bases. Germline V lookup: CDR1 SGHDN, CDR2 FVKESK. CDR3 nucleotide sequence: TGTGCCAGCAGCCAAGAAGGCGTGCTAGCTTTCTTT. It codes for CASSQEGVLAFF.

This clonotype was counted a few times. The V call is TRBV5-8, the J call TRBJ1-3, with D hard to call. Germline CDR1 SGHTS, CDR2 YDEGEE. The CDR3 runs 14 residues. The V end lost 2 bases, the J end lost 3 bases, and 9 bases lay between the germline ends. The CDR3 coding sequence is TGTGCCAGCAGCTTAATTAGGGTTGGAAACACCATATATTTT. Its protein product is CASSLIRVGNTIYF.

The chain carries TRBV9 and TRBJ1-2; TRBD1 might be the D (6 bases). CDR1 is SGDLS, CDR2 YYNGEE, per germline. The CDR3 contains 17 residues. V was clipped by 0 bases and J by 8 bases, with 23 bases between them. The chain's CDR3 is CASSVDVLSGGGIGYTF. CDR3 DNA sequence: TGTGCCAGCAGCGTAGATGTCCTTTCAGGAGGGGGGATCGGCTACACCTTC.

Notes on this clonotype: Being one base from a much bigger clone, this may be a read error. The rearrangement uses TRBV6-5 and TRBJ2-7, with D perhaps TRBD2 (5 bases). The CDR3 is made up of 13 amino acids. Germline lookup yields CDR1 MNHEY and CDR2 SVGAGI. CDR3 protein: CAGSYLASYEQYF. For the CDR3, the DNA is TGTGCCGGCAGTTACCTAGCCTCCTACGAGCAGTACTTC.

This clonotype appeared many times. The CDR3 DNA sequence: TGTGCCAGCAGTTACACGCATTACAGGGGCTCCTATGGCTACACCTTC. Its protein is CASSYTHYRGSYGYTF. This chain connects TRBV6-5 to TRBJ1-2, with 7 bases that match TRBD1. V was clipped by 2 bases and J by 4 bases; unmatched bases: 10. CDR3 size: 16 residues. Germline V gene sequence: CDR1 MNHEY, CDR2 SVGAGI.

About this clonotype itself: This could be a read error, since a much larger clone is one nucleotide away. The V and J genes are TRBV6-4 and TRBJ2-2, with D possibly matching TRBD2 (5 bases). CDR1 MRHNA and CDR2 SNTAGT come from the germline V gene. This CDR3 has 18 residues. V lost 3 bases to trimming and J lost 6 bases, with 23 bases between them. CDR3 in DNA: TGTGCCAGCAGTGAGAGGGCATGCCATGAATTTAGACCCGGGGAGCTGTTTTTT. Amino acid sequence: CASSERACHEFRPGELFF.

This rearrangement joins TRBV30 to TRBJ2-4; D gene uncertain. CDR3 size: 13 residues. Germline V gene lookup returns CDR1 GTSNPN and CDR2 SVGIG (reference sequence). With 2 bases removed from V and 5 bases from J, the gap between germline ends came to 10 bases. The CDR3 protein is CAWSWGRENIQYF. DNA for the CDR3: TGTGCCTGGAGTTGGGGAAGGGAAAACATTCAGTACTTC.

In this sample, this clonotype turned up many times. The chain joins TRBV4-1 to TRBJ2-5, with D possibly matching TRBD2 (6 bases). The CDR3 runs to 13 residues. The V gene's germline CDR1 is MGHRA and CDR2 YSYEKL. V lost 6 bases and J lost 5, with 13 bases in between. The CDR3 DNA reads TGCGCCAGCAGTTTGACTAGAGTCGAGACCCAGTACTTC. It translates to CASSLTRVETQYF.

This clonotype showed up just a few times. J is TRBJ2-7 and V is TRBV11-2, with 13 bases fitting TRBD2. Germline CDR1 SGHAT, CDR2 FQNNGV. This CDR3 is built from 17 residues. Trimming removed 5 bases from V and 1 base from J; junction bases left unmatched: 8. For the CDR3, the DNA is TGTGCCAGCAGCAAGGGGACTAGCGGGATGGTTTCCTACGAGCAGTACTTC. It yields the protein CASSKGTSGMVSYEQYF.

This clonotype was observed at least ten times. The chain carries TRBV7-8 and TRBJ1-1, with D perhaps TRBD1 (6 bases). Germline assignment: CDR1 SGHVS and CDR2 FQNEAQ. V lost 5 bases and J 4 bases, leaving 17 bases between the germline ends. The CDR3 is 15 amino acids. The CDR3, as DNA: TGTGCCAGCAGCAACAAGAACAGGGTCGGCACTGAAGCTTTCTTT. This translates into CASSNKNRVGTEAFF.

This clonotype was seen repeatedly, ten times or more. The chain combines TRBV2 with TRBJ2-5; D possibly corresponds to TRBD2 (5 bases). Trimming cost V 8 bases and J 5 bases, with 6 bases left between them. CDR1 is SNHLY, CDR2 FYNNEI, per germline. The length of the CDR3 is 10 residues. CDR3 amino acids: CASGGETQYF. The CDR3 nucleotides are TGTGCCAGCGGCGGGGAGACCCAGTACTTC.

In its sample, this clonotype was seen many times. The chain carries TRBV6-5 and TRBJ1-5, with unresolved D. Germline V lookup: CDR1 MNHEY, CDR2 SVGAGI. The CDR3 extends over 13 amino acids. V was clipped by 2 bases and J by 4 bases, with 6 bases between them. As DNA, the CDR3 is TGTGCCAGCAGTTACAATCAGAATCAGCCCCAGCATTTT. Its protein is CASSYNQNQPQHF.

A few counts support this clonotype. The chain combines TRBV24-1 with TRBJ2-7, with D possibly TRBD1 on 5 matching bases. Germline CDR1 KGHDR, CDR2 SFDVKD. Trimming cost V 0 bases and J 2 bases, with 10 bases left between them. The CDR3 extends over 15 amino acids. The CDR3 loop reads CATSDLVQGTYEQYF. CDR3 sequence (DNA): TGTGCCACCAGTGATTTGGTCCAGGGTACCTACGAGCAGTACTTC.

The CDR3: CSASGGTGHPDTQYF. DNA of the CDR3: TGCAGTGCTAGTGGCGGGACAGGGCATCCAGATACGCAGTATTTT. The V gene is TRBV20-1, the J gene TRBJ2-3, with TRBD1 matching over 9 bases. The CDR3 sequence is 15 residues long. Germline CDR1 and CDR2: DFQATT and SNEGSKA (reference sequence). The V segment lost 3 bases and the J segment 4 bases; nucleotides outside the gene matches: 8.

V gene TRBV29-1 combines with J gene TRBJ2-5; D is ambiguous. V was pared by 4 bases and J by 2 bases, with 11 bases between. The germline V gene encodes CDR1 SQVTM and CDR2 ANQGSEA. The CDR3 extends over 13 amino acids. CDR3 bases: TGCAGCGTTGGGTTCCCAGTACAAGAGACCCAGTACTTC. It specifies CSVGFPVQETQYF.

This clonotype has a count of ten or more. J is TRBJ1-1 and V is TRBV11-2; D is possibly TRBD1 (6 bases). Trimming stripped 1 base from V and 3 bases from J, with 15 bases between. Germline CDR1 is SGHAT and CDR2 is FQNNGV. This CDR3 has 16 amino acids. In DNA form, the CDR3 reads TGTGCCAGCAGCTTAGTAGCCCAGGGGCCATACACTGAAGCTTTCTTT. This translates into CASSLVAQGPYTEAFF.